This TCR beta chain was captured by sequencing in a study of cytomegalovirus exposure and HLA in healthy donors. The wider study: Earlier sequencing of about 179 million T cells yielded approximately 100 million unique TCR beta sequences. Whole-study findings and limits: Most subjects had HLA-A and HLA-B alleles reportedly predicted accurately by TCR beta sequences. Later on, analysis showed that most CMV-associated TCR beta chains appeared to be HLA-restricted. Highly shared variants forming one cluster were likely a sequencing artifact.

PCR involved 60 Vbeta and 13 Jbeta primers. Method: immunoSEQ multiplex PCR; TCRdb's copy keeps in-frame clones and lacks some. Of 150,000 to 200,000 clones in the sample, 68% were seen once. Trimming shortened V by 3 bases and J by 7 bases, and 18 bases separated the two germline ends. CDR3 size: 15 residues. Germline CDR1 is KGHSH and CDR2 is LQKENI. Remarks on this clone: Its antigen is currently unknown.

The receptor was isolated from a woman aged 35 to 49 in good health and CMV-seropositive. The sequenced material came from PBMCs. This sequence joins TRBV18 and TRBJ1-1; tentative D call: TRBD1 (5 bases). The CDR3 reads CASSPQVGVTNEAFF. The CDR3 DNA reads as TGTGCCAGCTCACCGCAGGTAGGGGTTACGAATGAAGCTTTCTTT.